This T cell receptor beta chain stems from a study of blood T cell repertoires in COVID-19. Adults between roughly 18 and 95 years of age took part from 24 US areas. Membership in each cohort depended on participant-reported clinical history. Measured with immunoSEQ multiplex PCR; TCRdb has only the in-frame clones, and not every one. This sample has 310,000 or so clones; 80% to 90% occur once, and the top ten carry over 9.5%. Germline CDR1 reads SGHAT; CDR2 reads FQNNGV. The CDR3 consists of 15 residues. V lost 2 bases and J lost 5; bases outside the gene matches: 6. Specimen: PBMCs or T cells enriched from blood (not recorded which). The source of this sequence is a woman younger than 35 who had recovered from COVID-19. This sequence joins TRBV11-2 and TRBJ2-5; 9 nucleotides agree with TRBD2. As DNA, the CDR3 is TGTGCCAGCAGCTTAACCGCGGGGGGGTGGGAGACCCAGTACTTC. Translated: CASSLTAGGWETQYF. The whole variable domain, filled in from reference TRBV11-2 and TRBJ2-5, reads EAGVAQSPRYKIIEKRQSVAFWCNPISGHATLYWYQQILGQGPKLLIQFQNNGVVDDSQLPKDRFSAERLKGVDSTLKIQPAKLEDSAVYLCASSLTAGGWETQYFGPGTRLLVL.